The clone carrying this TCR beta chain occurred a few times. Its specificity is unknown. TCRdb ran MiXCR on the RACE reads and lists one entry per CDR3 protein. Of 250,000 or so distinct CDR3 sequences detected, 7.7% appear once; the ten largest clones hold roughly 1.2%. Deletions cut 10 bases from V and 1 base from J, with 16 bases between. This CDR3 has 14 residues. Per germline, CDR1 MNHEY and CDR2 SVGEGT. Time point meaning: pre-sensitization, week 0. Treatment of the sample: therapeutic diphenylcyclopropenone sensitization with weekly scalp DPC. This sample was taken from a study of human T cells and chemical hapten exposure. Study at large: Diphenylcyclopropenone doses were given weekly to the scalps of patients across the approximately 24-week study. General study findings and limits: PT1 expanded TCR numbers tracked positively with patch test score.

V is TRBV6-2 or TRBV6-3 and J is TRBJ1-2; the D is unclear. This sequence originates from a young man with alopecia areata. Some clones in this sample may be carry-over from other donors' samples. The sample was whole blood, taken in connection with sensitization to the hapten diphenylcyclopropenone (DPC). The CDR3 sequence is CATLRPALNYGYTF. In DNA, the CDR3 is TGTGCCACCCTGAGACCCGCGCTTAACTATGGCTACACCTTC.